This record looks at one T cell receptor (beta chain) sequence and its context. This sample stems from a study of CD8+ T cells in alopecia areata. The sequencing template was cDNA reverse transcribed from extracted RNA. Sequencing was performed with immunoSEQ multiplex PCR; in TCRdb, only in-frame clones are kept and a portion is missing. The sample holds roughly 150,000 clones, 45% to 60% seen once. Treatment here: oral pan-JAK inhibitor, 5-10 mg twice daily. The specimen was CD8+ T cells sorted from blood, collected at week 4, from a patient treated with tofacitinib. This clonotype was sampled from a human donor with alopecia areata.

The CDR3 sequence: CASSQEPVNYGYTF. CDR3 bases: TGTGCCAGCAGCCAAGAGCCCGTAAACTATGGCTACACCTTC. This chain links TRBV14 with TRBJ1-2; D unclear. The CDR3 is made up of 14 amino acids. The germline gives CDR1 SGHDN, CDR2 FVKESK. V shed 0 bases and J shed 2 bases, with 7 bases lying between them.